Listed below are T cell receptor beta chains from one sample, sequenced in a study of T cell repertoires in cytomegalovirus infection. TCRdb independently ran MiXCR on the reads; one entry per CDR3 protein. Of about 920,000 distinct CDR3 sequences in the sample, about a third are singletons; the top ten hold over 10%. The antigens of these receptors remain unknown. Sample: cultured CD8+ T cells from PBMCs, taken from culture after CMV antigen stimulation. Every receptor here comes from a human donor in good health (CMV status not recorded). Some clones in this sample may be carry-over from other donors' samples. Each CDR3 is given with its conserved first and last residue. The D gene is left open where the match is weak. Clone sizes are given selectively: once, few, many, or a class where the clone is expanded.

V	D	J	size	CDR3	DNA
TRBV7-9	TRBD1	TRBJ1-2	many	CASSSGTGNGYTF	TGTGCCAGCAGCTCCGGGACAGGGAACGGCTACACCTTC
TRBV6-1	NA	TRBJ2-3	NA	CASSEAISGTSTDTQYF	TGTGCCAGCAGTGAAGCGATTTCCGGGACTAGCACAGATACGCAGTATTTT
TRBV12-5	NA	TRBJ2-2	NA	CASGLVADTGELFF	TGTGCTAGTGGTTTGGTAGCAGACACCGGGGAGCTGTTTTTT
TRBV20-1	NA	TRBJ2-7	NA	CSARSSIAYEQYF	TGCAGTGCTAGATCGTCCATCGCCTACGAGCAGTACTTC
TRBV7-9	NA	TRBJ1-4	few	CASSLNTGHLVQKLFF	TGTGCCAGCAGCTTAAATACTGGGCACTTGGTACAAAAACTGTTTTTT
TRBV9	TRBD2	TRBJ2-3	few	CASSAGLAPDTQYF	TGTGCCAGCAGCGCCGGACTAGCCCCAGATACGCAGTATTTT
TRBV20-1	NA	TRBJ1-1	NA	CSARDRWGMTEAFF	TGCAGTGCTAGAGATCGGTGGGGGATGACTGAAGCTTTCTTT
TRBV27	TRBD1	TRBJ1-6	NA	CASSHRDRGSPLHF	TGTGCCAGCAGCCACCGGGACAGAGGGTCACCCCTCCACTTT
TRBV7-9	NA	TRBJ2-7	NA	CASSPEGFSSYEQYF	TGTGCCAGCAGCCCAGAAGGGTTTAGCTCCTACGAGCAGTACTTC
TRBV7-9	TRBD2	TRBJ2-3	NA	CASSSSREEAGGPDTQYF	TGTGCCAGCAGCTCCTCCCGTGAAGAAGCGGGGGGCCCAGATACGCAGTATTTT
TRBV6-6	TRBD2	TRBJ2-3	NA	CASSSLAGGPRDTQYF	TGTGCCAGCAGTTCCTTAGCGGGGGGGCCGAGAGATACGCAGTATTTT
TRBV7-2	NA	TRBJ2-7	NA	CASSLRSCEQYF	TGTGCCAGCAGCTTAAGATCCTGCGAGCAGTACTTC
TRBV7-2	TRBD1	TRBJ2-3	many	CASSQDRGSTDTQYF	TGTGCCAGCAGCCAGGACAGGGGAAGCACAGATACGCAGTATTTT
TRBV11-2	NA	TRBJ2-1	few	CASSVTLSSYNEQFF	TGTGCCAGCAGCGTTACATTGAGCTCCTACAATGAGCAGTTCTTC
TRBV5-4	TRBD1	TRBJ2-7	few	CASSPGQRFPYEQYF	TGTGCCAGCAGCCCGGGACAGCGTTTCCCCTACGAGCAGTACTTC
TRBV29-1	TRBD1	TRBJ2-3	NA	CSPKGQGVDTQYF	TGCAGTCCTAAAGGGCAGGGGGTAGATACGCAGTATTTT
TRBV7-6	NA	TRBJ2-3	NA	CASSKRTDLADTQYF	TGTGCCAGCAGCAAAAGGACAGACCTCGCAGATACGCAGTATTTT
TRBV7-8	TRBD1	TRBJ2-2	many	CASSSPWDSNTGELFF	TGTGCCAGCAGCTCGCCCTGGGACAGCAACACCGGGGAGCTGTTTTTT
TRBV11-2	NA	TRBJ2-3	few	CASSLPWGKRTDTQYF	TGTGCCAGCAGCTTACCCTGGGGGAAGCGCACAGATACGCAGTATTTT
TRBV6-5	NA	TRBJ2-7	NA	CASSYGIDVIPYEQYF	TGTGCCAGCAGTTACGGAATCGATGTGATACCCTACGAGCAGTACTTC
TRBV27	NA	TRBJ1-3	NA	CASSLSRGGNTIYF	TGTGCCAGCAGTTTATCGAGAGGGGGAAACACCATATATTTT
TRBV7-6	TRBD1	TRBJ2-7	few	CASSSRTGSYEQYF	TGTGCCAGCAGCTCAAGGACAGGGTCCTACGAGCAGTACTTC
TRBV6-2/TRBV6-3	NA	TRBJ2-3	NA	CATGYTQYF	TGTGCCACAGGGTATACGCAGTATTTT
TRBV6-1	NA	TRBJ2-7	NA	CASSEQTGYTYEQYF	TGTGCCAGCAGTGAACAAACAGGGTACACCTACGAGCAGTACTTC
TRBV12-3/TRBV12-4	TRBD1	TRBJ1-2	few	CASSHEGAANGYTF	TGTGCCAGCAGCCACGAGGGGGCTGCAAATGGCTACACCTTC
TRBV12-5	TRBD2	TRBJ2-5	NA	CASGWGGERLQETQYF	TGTGCTAGTGGTTGGGGGGGAGAGCGGCTACAAGAGACCCAGTACTTC
TRBV6-1	NA	TRBJ2-4	NA	CASSDTENLDIQYF	TGTGCCAGCAGTGATACAGAGAACCTAGACATTCAGTACTTC
TRBV12-3/TRBV12-4	NA	TRBJ2-3	NA	CASRPRRPDTQYF	TGTGCCAGCAGACCCCGCCGCCCAGATACGCAGTATTTT
TRBV15	TRBD2	TRBJ2-1	NA	CATSVSGTSYNEQFF	TGTGCCACCAGCGTATCCGGGACTAGCTACAATGAGCAGTTCTTC
TRBV5-4	NA	TRBJ1-4	few	CASSFEGVADEKLFF	TGTGCCAGCAGCTTTGAGGGGGTGGCGGATGAAAAACTGTTTTTT
TRBV19	TRBD2	TRBJ2-1	NA	CASSRTAGGSYNEQFF	TGTGCCAGTAGTAGGACAGCGGGGGGGTCCTACAATGAGCAGTTCTTC
TRBV7-9	NA	TRBJ1-3	NA	CASRAMYQTGNTIYF	TGTGCCAGCAGAGCAATGTACCAAACGGGAAACACCATATATTTT
TRBV5-8	NA	TRBJ1-1	NA	CASRDKRGNTEAFF	TGTGCCAGCAGGGACAAGAGGGGGAACACTGAAGCTTTCTTT
TRBV10-3	NA	TRBJ2-1	NA	CAISFQGPSYNEQFF	TGTGCCATCAGTTTTCAGGGCCCCTCCTACAATGAGCAGTTCTTC
TRBV7-6	TRBD1	TRBJ2-5	many	CASSPRGLGETQYF	TGTGCCAGCAGCCCCAGGGGGCTGGGAGAGACCCAGTACTTC
TRBV19	TRBD2	TRBJ2-1	few	CASSIVSLAGNEQFF	TGTGCCAGTAGTATAGTTTCCCTAGCGGGGAATGAGCAGTTCTTC
TRBV29-1	NA	TRBJ1-2	NA	CSVLGDYGYTF	TGCAGCGTCCTGGGAGACTATGGCTACACCTTC
TRBV2	TRBD2	TRBJ2-1	few	CASTKPGLEIYNEQFF	TGTGCCAGCACCAAACCGGGACTAGAGATTTACAATGAGCAGTTCTTC
TRBV7-2	NA	TRBJ1-4	NA	CASSPQTNEKLFF	TGTGCCAGCAGCCCCCAAACTAATGAAAAACTGTTTTTT
TRBV19	TRBD1	TRBJ1-1	few	CASSIRQGGMNTEAFF	TGTGCCAGTAGTATCCGACAGGGGGGTATGAACACTGAAGCTTTCTTT
TRBV6-6	NA	TRBJ1-5	NA	CASSSFLWGSNQPQHF	TGTGCCAGCAGTTCTTTTTTATGGGGGAGCAATCAGCCCCAGCATTTT
TRBV5-6	NA	TRBJ1-5	once	CASSLSGKTDDQPQHF	TGTGCCAGCAGCTTGTCCGGGAAGACAGACGATCAGCCCCAGCATTTT
TRBV7-4	NA	TRBJ1-2	NA	CASSLVAGAGYGYTF	TGTGCCAGCAGCTTAGTCGCGGGGGCGGGCTATGGCTACACCTTC
TRBV2	NA	TRBJ2-4	NA	CASSGEGSKNIQYF	TGTGCCAGCAGTGGCGAAGGGAGCAAAAACATTCAGTACTTC
TRBV25-1	TRBD1	TRBJ1-2	NA	CASSWTGIYGYTF	TGTGCCAGCAGTTGGACAGGCATCTATGGCTACACCTTC
TRBV25-1	TRBD1	TRBJ1-2	NA	CASSGRGLPANGYTF	TGTGCCAGCAGTGGAAGGGGGCTTCCCGCAAATGGCTACACCTTC
TRBV4-2	NA	TRBJ2-5	few	CASSQGDTGWGETQYF	TGTGCCAGCAGCCAAGGAGATACAGGGTGGGGAGAGACCCAGTACTTC